The entry that follows covers one TCR beta chain sequence. Original data processing: The authors estimated nucleated cell counts from reference gene primer amplification. Measured with immunoSEQ multiplex PCR; TCRdb has only the in-frame clones, and not every one. From that table come the V and J calls and clone size; the DNA was used to work out D and trimming. The sample includes 190,000 or so clones, around 86% of them seen just once. This sample was included in a study of blood T cell repertoires in COVID-19. CDR1 is GTSNPN and CDR2 is SVGIG in the germline V gene (reference sequence). The V gene lost 0 bases and the J gene lost 2 bases, with 10 bases spanning the gap. The CDR3 runs to 14 residues.

The sample consisted of peripheral blood. This sequence was found in a man between 40 and 49 years old with active or convalescent COVID-19. The chain is built from TRBV30 and TRBJ1-1; perhaps TRBD1 as D (6 bases). CDR3: CAWSVRGGNTEAFF. CDR3 in DNA: TGTGCCTGGAGTGTACGCGGGGGCAACACTGAAGCTTTCTTT.